This T cell receptor (beta chain) was observed in a study of graft-versus-host responses after intestinal transplantation (dated by TCRdb to about 2021). As for the study more broadly: Multivisceral, liver-intestinal, or isolated intestinal transplants were received by the recipients. Anti-thymocyte globulin induction was given to all recipients, followed by maintenance tacrolimus and steroids for around three years. A peak of at least 4% donor T cells among recipient peripheral blood mononuclear cells was the definition used for donor T cell macrochimerism. A cohort of more than 20 intestinal transplant recipients, including one retransplant, was enrolled, and a few patients lacking pretransplant specimens were excluded. To identify alloreactive clones, pre-transplant mixed lymphocyte reaction products were sequenced and then compared with unstimulated pre-transplant donor and recipient T cells. Bulk TCR-beta CDR3 sequencing was used to track graft-versus-host and host-versus-graft alloreactive T cell clones in the graft, circulation and bone marrow after intestinal transplantation. Rather than being sequenced by the commercial service, samples from a few later patients were sequenced in-house on an Illumina MiSeq and processed with MiXCR.

Libraries came from the immunoSEQ multiplex PCR assay. For most patients, genomic DNA was isolated with the Qiagen DNeasy Blood and Tissue Kit and sent frozen to Adaptive Biotechnologies for TCR sequencing. High-throughput TCR-beta CDR3 sequencing of genomic DNA from most patients was performed by Adaptive Biotechnologies. Per the source publication's procedure: TCR sequencing data for approximately 17 patients were retrieved from Adaptive's ImmunoSEQ software; a few other patients were processed with MiXCR and VDJtools. To correct CD4 versus CD8 sorting errors, sequences present in both subsets at a frequency ratio below 5:1 were removed. Because the origin of CDR3 nucleotide sequences shared between donor and recipient could not be assigned, those sequences were removed. To be classed as alloreactive, a clone needed at least 2-fold expansion over unstimulated cells and a minimum CFSE-low frequency of 0.002% (template counts) or 0.001% (read counts). Mappable clones were those detected in sequenced pre-transplant spleen, lymph node, or MLR CFSE-low populations of the donor or recipient. The cumulative frequency of alloreactive clones was calculated as a percentage of all sequences, weighted by copy number. In TCRdb, the immuneACCESS table is reduced to in-frame sequences with V and J assigned. These tables do not hold every clone; where another copy was compared, an unresolved V gene accounts for under half, and the others remain unexplained. Clonal size and the V and J genes are those of that table, whereas D and trimming came from the DNA. The sample has some 110,000 clones on record, more than 80% of them singletons. The ten top clones hold about 0.2% of the sample.

The intended sense of this specimen's time point label: cells obtained before transplantation from donor or recipient. CD3+CD4+ and CD3+CD8+ populations were FACS-sorted from unstimulated pre-transplant donor and recipient cells taken from spleen or lymph nodes. Overall study results and their limits: Peak levels of circulating GvH clones were associated with declines in HvG clones early after transplant. GvH clones turned up in recipient bone marrow, with some appearing earlier in ileal mucosa or blood, a pattern consistent with an intestinal mucosal origin. Patients with donor T cell macrochimerism had high GvH to HvG T cell clonal ratios in their allografts. The conclusions were limited by the relatively low number and heterogeneity of the intestinal transplant patients.

Notes on this clone: Its antigen is not yet known. No base qualities exist here, and no much larger clone lies one base off it.

Trimming removed 10 bases from V and 0 bases from J; the gene matches leave 8 bases unexplained. The germline V gene (reference sequence) specifies LNHDA as CDR1 and SQIVND as CDR2. Measured from the cysteine to the phenylalanine, the CDR3 is 16 residues long. CDR3 DNA only is kept here, 48 bases in frame from base 1. This chain joins TRBV19 to TRBJ2-5; the junction holds 13 bases that match TRBD2. This receptor was identified in a human donor who was the organ donor for an intestinal transplant. This specimen consisted of unstimulated CD4+ T cells sorted from spleen or lymph node cells, obtained before transplant. The DNA reads as follows: TGTGCCACCGCCAGGGGACTAGCGGGGAACCAAGAGACCCAGTACTTC. Its translation reads: CATARGLAGNQETQYF.